These T cell receptor beta chains were read from a single sample in a study of blood T cell repertoires in COVID-19. Method: immunoSEQ multiplex PCR; TCRdb's copy keeps in-frame clones and lacks some. Among over 100,000 clones listed, about four fifths were seen once. The sample consisted of peripheral blood. These receptors came from a man in his forties with active or convalescent COVID-19. Each CDR3 is given with its conserved first and last residue. Each record gives: J gene, V gene, clone size, D gene, CDR3 DNA, CDR3 protein. D genes are given only for firm matches. Not every row has a clone size; where given, it reads once, few, many or a size class.

J: TRBJ2-1; V: TRBV2; size: .; D: TRBD2; DNA: TGTGCCAGCAGTGTTAGGAACAGGGCTTTAGCGGGGGTCTACAATGAGCAGTTCTTC; CDR3: CASSVRNRALAGVYNEQFF
J: TRBJ2-1; V: TRBV5-4; size: .; D: .; DNA: TGTGCCAGCAGCGGTGGACAGAGCTCCTACAATGAGCAGTTCTTC; CDR3: CASSGGQSSYNEQFF
J: TRBJ2-2; V: TRBV6-2/TRBV6-3; size: .; D: .; DNA: TGTGCCAGCAGTCAAACTAGAATTGCCGGGGAGCTGTTTTTT; CDR3: CASSQTRIAGELFF
J: TRBJ1-5; V: TRBV6-2/TRBV6-3; size: few; D: .; DNA: TGTGCCAGCAGCCATGGGAACTACAGGAATAGCAATCAGCCCCAGCATTTT; CDR3: CASSHGNYRNSNQPQHF
J: TRBJ1-2; V: TRBV9; size: .; D: .; DNA: TGTGCCAGCAGCTCCTCTGGACAAAGCTATGGCTACACCTTC; CDR3: CASSSSGQSYGYTF
J: TRBJ2-1; V: TRBV6-4; size: .; D: TRBD2; DNA: TGTGCCAGCAGTCGGGAGGGGACTAGCGGGAGGGATGAGCAGTTCTTC; CDR3: CASSREGTSGRDEQFF
J: TRBJ2-7; V: TRBV21-1; size: .; D: .; DNA: TGTGCCAGCAGCCAAGAGGGAGGGAACCACTCCTACGAGCAGTACTTC; CDR3: CASSQEGGNHSYEQYF
J: TRBJ2-3; V: TRBV21-1; size: .; D: .; DNA: TGTGCCAGCAGCAAAGAGGGGGTGACGCAGTATTTT; CDR3: CASSKEGVTQYF
J: TRBJ1-5; V: TRBV30; size: few; D: .; DNA: TGTGCCTGGAGTAGCGGGACCCAATTGCATTTT; CDR3: CAWSSGTQLHF
J: TRBJ1-4; V: TRBV6-5; size: .; D: TRBD1; DNA: TGTGCCAGCAGGGGGGACAGGGGAAAGTACGAAAAACTGTTTTTT; CDR3: CASRGDRGKYEKLFF
J: TRBJ1-3; V: TRBV7-9; size: .; D: .; DNA: TGTGCCAGCAGCTTAGAAGCGCCGGGAAACACCATATATTTT; CDR3: CASSLEAPGNTIYF
J: TRBJ2-7; V: TRBV6-5; size: .; D: TRBD1; DNA: TGTGCCAGCAGTTACGTGGGGACAGGGCCCTACGAGCAGTACTTC; CDR3: CASSYVGTGPYEQYF
J: TRBJ2-5; V: TRBV19; size: .; D: TRBD2; DNA: TGTGCCAGTAGTATAAATACGGGGGGGTCGCCTCAAGAGACCCAGTACTTC; CDR3: CASSINTGGSPQETQYF
J: TRBJ2-3; V: TRBV5-6; size: once; D: TRBD1; DNA: TGTGCCAGCAGCTTAAGACAGGGGGCCGCCGATACGCAGTATTTT; CDR3: CASSLRQGAADTQYF
J: TRBJ2-7; V: TRBV2; size: .; D: TRBD1; DNA: TGTGCCAGCAGTTTACAGGGGGCCAAGACCTACGAGCAGTACTTC; CDR3: CASSLQGAKTYEQYF
J: TRBJ2-1; V: TRBV7-2; size: .; D: TRBD2; DNA: TGTGCCAGCATTCTACTTACTAGCGGGGGAGGGATTGAGCAGTTCTTC; CDR3: CASILLTSGGGIEQFF
J: TRBJ2-5; V: TRBV5-4; size: .; D: TRBD2; DNA: TGTGCCAGCAGCTTCGGACTAGCGGGTCAAGAGACCCAGTACTTC; CDR3: CASSFGLAGQETQYF
J: TRBJ2-2; V: TRBV18; size: .; D: TRBD2; DNA: TGTGCCAGCTCCCAATATACTAGCGAGAACACCGGGGAGCTGTTTTTT; CDR3: CASSQYTSENTGELFF
J: TRBJ1-2; V: TRBV6-5; size: .; D: .; DNA: TGTGCCAGCAGTTACGGGGGACTGCGGAACTATGGCTACACCTTC; CDR3: CASSYGGLRNYGYTF
J: TRBJ1-6; V: TRBV7-9; size: .; D: TRBD1; DNA: TGTGCCAGCAGGGGACAGGGAAACTCACCCCTCCACTTT; CDR3: CASRGQGNSPLHF
J: TRBJ1-2; V: TRBV2; size: once; D: .; DNA: TGTGCCAGCAGTGATCTACGGGCGGGCTATGGCTACACCTTC; CDR3: CASSDLRAGYGYTF
J: TRBJ1-4; V: TRBV30; size: many; D: .; DNA: TGTGCCTCCGGGAGGGAAAAACTGTTTTTT; CDR3: CASGREKLFF
J: TRBJ2-7; V: TRBV6-5; size: .; D: .; DNA: TGTGCCAGCAGGGCTCGAGCAGGCCCCTACGAGCAGTACTTC; CDR3: CASRARAGPYEQYF
J: TRBJ1-2; V: TRBV4-3; size: .; D: TRBD1; DNA: TGCGCCAGCAGCCAATGGGGGGACAGGGGGCACTATGGCTACACCTTC; CDR3: CASSQWGDRGHYGYTF
J: TRBJ1-2; V: TRBV2; size: .; D: TRBD1; DNA: TGTGCCAGCTGGCCGGGACAGGGGGCGCGGAAGGATGGCTACACCTTC; CDR3: CASWPGQGARKDGYTF
J: TRBJ1-2; V: TRBV6-5; size: .; D: .; DNA: TGTGCCAGCACAGGGGCGAATGACTATGGCTACACCTTC; CDR3: CASTGANDYGYTF
J: TRBJ2-5; V: TRBV12-3/TRBV12-4; size: once; D: .; DNA: TGTGCCAGCAGTTTCCCACTAGCCGAGACCCAGTACTTC; CDR3: CASSFPLAETQYF
J: TRBJ1-6; V: TRBV5-1; size: .; D: .; DNA: TGCGCCAGTAAAACCGACGGGAGCTCCTATAATTCACCCCTCCACTTT; CDR3: CASKTDGSSYNSPLHF
J: TRBJ2-7; V: TRBV7-6; size: .; D: TRBD1; DNA: TGTGCCAGCAGCTTGGTGGGACAGGGTGACTACGAGCAGTACTTC; CDR3: CASSLVGQGDYEQYF
J: TRBJ1-1; V: TRBV4-2; size: .; D: .; DNA: TGTGCCAGCAGCCAAGATCCAGGTAGTAACACTGAAGCTTTCTTT; CDR3: CASSQDPGSNTEAFF
J: TRBJ2-3; V: TRBV2; size: .; D: TRBD2; DNA: TGTGCCAGCAGTGACCCAGCGGGGGGGAAGAGAGATACGCAGTATTTT; CDR3: CASSDPAGGKRDTQYF
J: TRBJ2-5; V: TRBV5-1; size: .; D: .; DNA: TGCGCCAGCAGCTTTCCGGGGGATCGAGAGACCCAGTACTTC; CDR3: CASSFPGDRETQYF